This TCR beta chain emerged from a study of blood T cell repertoires in COVID-19. Overall study: Both acute and convalescent COVID-19 samples were obtained from the United States, Italy and Spain. PBMCs, B-cell-depleted T cells, or T cells provided the cDNA or gDNA that made up the material.

In the authors' methods: The authors estimated nucleated cell counts from reference gene primer amplification. Profiled with immunoSEQ multiplex PCR; TCRdb holds only in-frame clones, not every one. V, J and clone size are those of that table, while D and trimming were read from the DNA. Here the sample spans around 140,000 clones, approximately 88% being singletons. Trimming at V came to 6 bases and at J to 8 bases, leaving 7 bases not matched to a gene. From germline, CDR1 is SNHLY and CDR2 FYNNEI. The CDR3 totals 15 residues. Sequencing was performed on peripheral blood. The chain is built from TRBV2 and TRBJ2-1; 13 bases match TRBD2. The TCR comes from a human donor in a cohort sampled during active COVID-19. The CDR3 DNA reads as TGTGCCAGCAGCTGGACTAGCGGGGGTCGCGATGAGCAGTTCTTC. Residues: CASSWTSGGRDEQFF.